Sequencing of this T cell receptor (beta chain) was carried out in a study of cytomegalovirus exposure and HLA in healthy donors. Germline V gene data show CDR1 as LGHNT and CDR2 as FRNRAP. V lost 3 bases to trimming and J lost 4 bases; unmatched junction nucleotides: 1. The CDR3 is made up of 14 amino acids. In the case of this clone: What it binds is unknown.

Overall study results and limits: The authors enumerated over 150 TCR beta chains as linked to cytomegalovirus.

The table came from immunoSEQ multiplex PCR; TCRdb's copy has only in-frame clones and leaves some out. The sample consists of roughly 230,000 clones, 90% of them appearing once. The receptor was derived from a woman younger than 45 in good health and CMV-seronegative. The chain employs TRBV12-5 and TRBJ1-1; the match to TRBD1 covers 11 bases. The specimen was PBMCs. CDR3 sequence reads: CASGFGTGGTEAFF. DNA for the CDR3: TGTGCTAGTGGTTTTGGGACAGGGGGCACTGAAGCTTTCTTT.